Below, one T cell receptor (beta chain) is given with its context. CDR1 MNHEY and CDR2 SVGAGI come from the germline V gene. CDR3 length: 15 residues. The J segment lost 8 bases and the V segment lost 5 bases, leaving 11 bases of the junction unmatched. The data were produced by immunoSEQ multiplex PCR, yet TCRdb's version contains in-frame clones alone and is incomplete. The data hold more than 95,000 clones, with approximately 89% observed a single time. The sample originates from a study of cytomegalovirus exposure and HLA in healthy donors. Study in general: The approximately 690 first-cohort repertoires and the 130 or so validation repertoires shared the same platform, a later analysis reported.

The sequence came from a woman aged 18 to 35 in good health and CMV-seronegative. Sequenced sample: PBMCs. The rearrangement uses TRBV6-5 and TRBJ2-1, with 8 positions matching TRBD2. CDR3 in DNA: TGTGCCAGCAGTACGGACAGCGGGGGACGGGATGAGCAGTTCTTC. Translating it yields CASSTDSGGRDEQFF.